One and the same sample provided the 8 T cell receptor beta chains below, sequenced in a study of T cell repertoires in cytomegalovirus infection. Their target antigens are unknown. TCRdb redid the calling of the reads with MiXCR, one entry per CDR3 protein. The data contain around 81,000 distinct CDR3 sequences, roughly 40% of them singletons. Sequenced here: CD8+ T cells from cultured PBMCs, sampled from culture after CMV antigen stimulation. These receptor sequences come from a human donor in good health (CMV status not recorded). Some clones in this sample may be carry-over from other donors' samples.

CDR3 nucleotides: TGCAGCGTTGAGTCCCTGACAGGGGATGGTAACTACGAGCAGTACTTC. Its protein is CSVESLTGDGNYEQYF. The chain links TRBV29-1 to TRBJ2-7; the match to TRBD1 covers 8 bases. From germline, CDR1 is SQVTM and CDR2 ANQGSEA. The CDR3 sequence is 16 residues long. V lost 3 bases and J lost 3; bases outside the gene matches: 13.

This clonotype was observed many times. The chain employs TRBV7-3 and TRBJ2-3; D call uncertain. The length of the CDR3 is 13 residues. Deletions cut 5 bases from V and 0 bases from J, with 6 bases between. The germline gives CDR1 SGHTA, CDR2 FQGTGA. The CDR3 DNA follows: TGTGCCAGCAGCCCCCCCAGCACAGATACGCAGTATTTT. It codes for CASSPPSTDTQYF.

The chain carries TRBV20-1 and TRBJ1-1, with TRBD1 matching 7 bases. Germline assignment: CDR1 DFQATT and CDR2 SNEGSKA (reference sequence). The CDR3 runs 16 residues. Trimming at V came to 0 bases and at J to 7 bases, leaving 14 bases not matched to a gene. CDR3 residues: CSAREFPRQGLGEAFF. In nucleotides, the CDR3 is TGCAGTGCTAGAGAATTTCCGAGACAGGGCTTAGGTGAAGCTTTCTTT.

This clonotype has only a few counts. In nucleotides, the CDR3 is TGTGCCAGCAGCCCAGGACAGGGATGGGGCGAGCAGTACTTC. The encoded protein is CASSPGQGWGEQYF. The gene calls are TRBV13 and TRBJ2-7, with 8 bases that match TRBD1. CDR3 length equals 14 residues. Per the germline V gene, CDR1 is PRHDT and CDR2 is FYEKMQ (reference sequence). V was pared by 5 bases and J by 6 bases, with 9 bases of the junction left unmatched. Full variable domain (remainder filled in from reference TRBV13 and TRBJ2-7): AAGVIQSPRHLIKEKRETATLKCYPIPRHDTVYWYQQGPGQDPQFLISFYEKMQSDKGSIPDRFSAQQFSDYHSELNMSSLELGDSALYFCASSPGQGWGEQYFGPGTRLTVT.

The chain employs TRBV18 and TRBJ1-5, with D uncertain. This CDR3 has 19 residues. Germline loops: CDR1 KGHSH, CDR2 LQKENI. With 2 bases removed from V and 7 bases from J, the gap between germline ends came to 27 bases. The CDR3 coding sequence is TGTGCCAGCTCACCAACCCGGCGGGTACCGCCTCTTGGTCGCCAGCCCCAGCATTTT. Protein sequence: CASSPTRRVPPLGRQPQHF.

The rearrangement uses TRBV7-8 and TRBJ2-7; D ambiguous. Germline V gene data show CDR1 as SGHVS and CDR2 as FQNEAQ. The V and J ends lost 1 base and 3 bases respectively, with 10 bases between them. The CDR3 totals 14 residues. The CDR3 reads CASSLGRNFYEQYF. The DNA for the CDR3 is TGTGCCAGCAGCTTAGGGCGAAATTTCTACGAGCAGTACTTC. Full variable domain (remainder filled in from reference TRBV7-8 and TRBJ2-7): GAGVSQSPRYKVAKRGQDVALRCDPISGHVSLFWYQQALGQGPEFLTYFQNEAQLDKSGLPSDRFFAERPEGSVSTLKIQRTQQEDSAVYLCASSLGRNFYEQYFGPGTRLTVT.

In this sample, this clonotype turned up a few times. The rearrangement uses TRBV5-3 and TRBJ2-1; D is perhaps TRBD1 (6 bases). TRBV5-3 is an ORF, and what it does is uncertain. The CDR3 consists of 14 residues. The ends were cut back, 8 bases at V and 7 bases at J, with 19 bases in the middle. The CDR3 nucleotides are TGTGCCAGCAGCCAGGACAGTTACAGTAATGAGCAGTTCTTC. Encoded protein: CASSQDSYSNEQFF.

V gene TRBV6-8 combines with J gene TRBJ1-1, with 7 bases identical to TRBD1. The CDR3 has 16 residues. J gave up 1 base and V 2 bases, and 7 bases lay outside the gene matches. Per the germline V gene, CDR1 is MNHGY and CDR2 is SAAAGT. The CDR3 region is CASSYRDSGKNTEAFF. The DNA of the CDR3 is TGTGCCAGCAGTTACAGGGACAGCGGCAAGAACACTGAAGCTTTCTTT.